A selection of T cell receptor beta chains follows, all from one sample in a study of control samples from healthy donors and cancer patients. Data came from immunoSEQ multiplex PCR; TCRdb stores just in-frame clones and leaves some out. The data show 200,000 to 250,000 clones, with roughly 94% seen just once and approximately 1.6% held by the top ten. Source material: blood. The source is a man aged 45-60 years in good health. Both conserved end residues are part of each CDR3. Fields, in order: CDR3 protein, CDR3 DNA, V gene, J gene, D gene. A D gene is named only where the DNA matches it firmly.

CASRPYRTGDYTGELFF	TGCGCCAGCAGGCCATATCGGACAGGGGACTACACCGGGGAGCTGTTTTTT	TRBV5-1	TRBJ2-2	TRBD1
CASSDRGGEEKLFF	TGTGCCAGCAGTGACAGGGGCGGGGAGGAAAAACTGTTTTTT	TRBV6-6	TRBJ1-4	TRBD1
CATSGTGGETQYF	TGTGCCACCTCCGGGACAGGGGGCGAGACCCAGTACTTC	TRBV10-3	TRBJ2-5	TRBD1
CASSPGLIGNEKLFF	TGTGCCAGCAGTCCGGGCCTTATCGGTAATGAAAAACTGTTTTTT	TRBV28	TRBJ1-4	.
CASGYTGSPRNEQFF	TGTGCCAGCGGATACACCGGGTCTCCCCGCAATGAGCAGTTCTTC	TRBV6-5	TRBJ2-1	.
CASSSRLAGVITDTQYF	TGTGCCAGCAGCTCTAGACTAGCGGGGGTTATCACAGATACGCAGTATTTT	TRBV7-9	TRBJ2-3	TRBD2
CASSSPVGTGYNEQFF	TGCGCCAGCAGCTCTCCGGTGGGGACAGGCTACAATGAGCAGTTCTTC	TRBV5-1	TRBJ2-1	TRBD1
CASSLGWVDQPQHF	TGTGCCAGCAGTCTGGGGTGGGTTGACCAGCCCCAGCATTTT	TRBV5-6	TRBJ1-5	.
CASSQDGRTSSYEQYF	TGCGCCAGCAGTCAAGATGGACGTACCAGCTCCTACGAGCAGTACTTC	TRBV23-1	TRBJ2-7	.
CASSPAGNSPLHF	TGTGCCAGCAGCCCTGCGGGGAATTCACCCCTCCACTTT	TRBV5-5	TRBJ1-6	.
CASSPGLLGQYNEKLFF	TGTGCCAGCTCACCAGGTCTTCTCGGACAGTATAATGAAAAACTGTTTTTT	TRBV18	TRBJ1-4	.
CASSPHVGNTEAFF	TGTGCCAGCAGTCCACACGTCGGCAACACTGAAGCTTTCTTT	TRBV6-5	TRBJ1-1	.
CASSQDLPGQNSPLHF	TGTGCCAGCAGCCAAGATCTTCCAGGGCAAAATTCACCCCTCCACTTT	TRBV14	TRBJ1-6	.
CASSFGQGAPDTQYF	TGCGCCAGCAGCTTCGGACAGGGGGCACCAGATACGCAGTATTTT	TRBV5-1	TRBJ2-3	TRBD1